The TCR beta chain under discussion was sequenced for a study of regulatory T cells in long-lasting Graves disease. V dropped 3 bases and J dropped 6 bases, with 8 bases sitting between them. This CDR3 contains 12 residues. Study results and caveats: The study found lower TCR diversity in persistent Graves' patients than in newly diagnosed ones. A greater number of public clonotypes (approximately 2,500) was shared by persistent patients than by new patients (over 900). Patients with persistent disease showed a bias toward TRBV28, TRBJ1-2 and TRBJ2-5.

For TCR beta, libraries came from iRepertoire HTBI primers and Arm-PCR of CDR3 regions. TCRdb re-derived calls from the multiplex PCR reads in MiXCR, one entry per CDR3 protein. Here the sample spans around 450,000 distinct CDR3 sequences, roughly a fifth being singletons. This clonotype has more than one count but fewer than ten. What it binds is unknown. Time point described: persistent/refractory GD, antithyroid drugs over 5 years with positive TRAb. There was RNA extracted from PBMCs, and the TCR library was made from it. Blood from the periphery, 8 to 9.5 milliliters in all, was drawn into EDTA tubes.

This material consisted of peripheral blood mononuclear cells (PBMCs), taken when the disease was refractory, from a patient treated with antithyroid drugs. The receptor comes from a female donor with Graves disease. This sequence joins TRBV12-3 or TRBV12-4 and TRBJ1-1; D not certain. The CDR3 reads CASSFESPEAFF. Here the CDR3 DNA reads TGTGCCAGCAGTTTTGAGAGCCCTGAAGCTTTCTTT.